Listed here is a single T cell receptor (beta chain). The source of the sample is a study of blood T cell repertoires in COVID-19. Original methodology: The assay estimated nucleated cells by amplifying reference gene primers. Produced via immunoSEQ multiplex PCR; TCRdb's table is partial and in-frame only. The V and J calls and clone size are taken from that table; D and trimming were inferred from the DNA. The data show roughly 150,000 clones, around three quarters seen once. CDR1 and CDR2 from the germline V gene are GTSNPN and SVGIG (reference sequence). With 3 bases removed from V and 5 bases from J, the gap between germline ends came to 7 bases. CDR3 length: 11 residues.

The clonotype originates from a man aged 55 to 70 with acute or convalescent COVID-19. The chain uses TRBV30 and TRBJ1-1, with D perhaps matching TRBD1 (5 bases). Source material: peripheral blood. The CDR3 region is CAWRRGTEAFF. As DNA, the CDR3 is TGTGCCTGGAGGCGGGGGACTGAAGCTTTCTTT.